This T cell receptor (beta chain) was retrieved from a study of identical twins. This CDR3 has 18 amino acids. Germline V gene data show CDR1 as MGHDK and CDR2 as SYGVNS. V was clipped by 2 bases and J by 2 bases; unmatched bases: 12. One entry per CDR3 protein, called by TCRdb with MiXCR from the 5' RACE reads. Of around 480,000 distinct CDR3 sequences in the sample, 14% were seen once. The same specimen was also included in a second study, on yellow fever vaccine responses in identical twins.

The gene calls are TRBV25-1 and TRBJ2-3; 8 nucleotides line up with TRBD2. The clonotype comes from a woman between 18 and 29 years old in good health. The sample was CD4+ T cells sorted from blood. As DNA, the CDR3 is TGTGCCAGCAGTGAAGCGGTCCAAGCGGGGGATCCCACAGATACGCAGTATTTT. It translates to CASSEAVQAGDPTDTQYF.